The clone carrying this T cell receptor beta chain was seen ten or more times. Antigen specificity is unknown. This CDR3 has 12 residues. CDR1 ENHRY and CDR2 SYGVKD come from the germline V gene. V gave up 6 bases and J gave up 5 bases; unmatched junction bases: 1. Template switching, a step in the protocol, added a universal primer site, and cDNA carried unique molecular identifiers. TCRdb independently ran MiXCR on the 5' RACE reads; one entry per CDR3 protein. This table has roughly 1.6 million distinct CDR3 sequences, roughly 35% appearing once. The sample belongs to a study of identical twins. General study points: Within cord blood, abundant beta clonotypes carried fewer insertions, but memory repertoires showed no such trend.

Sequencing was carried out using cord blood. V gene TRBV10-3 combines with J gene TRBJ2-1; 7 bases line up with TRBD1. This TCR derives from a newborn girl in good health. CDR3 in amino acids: CAISDRDNEQFF. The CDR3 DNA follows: TGTGCCATCAGCGACAGGGACAATGAGCAGTTCTTC.